The 8 T cell receptor beta chains below were found in one sample sequenced in a study of blood T cell repertoires in COVID-19 (dated by TCRdb to the early 2020s). Libraries came from the immunoSEQ multiplex PCR assay. TCRdb provides this immuneACCESS table in a form limited to in-frame rearrangements. Some clones are lacking; in checked studies, under half of them reflect an unresolved V gene, and why the rest are absent is not known. The sample yields more than 35,000 clones; around 86% were counted once. Of the sample, about 48% is held by the ten largest clones. Sequencing was done on a sample of peripheral blood. These receptors all stem from a woman at least 80 years old with acute or convalescent COVID-19.

The chain recombines TRBV11-1 with TRBJ1-1; TRBD1 is a possible D gene (5 bases). CDR1 and CDR2 (germline): SGHAT, FQDESV (reference sequence). This CDR3 has 15 amino acids. The V gene lost 0 bases and the J gene lost 3 bases, with 11 bases spanning the gap. CDR3 residues: CASSLAPGGDTEAFF. CDR3 sequence (DNA): TGTGCCAGCAGCTTAGCGCCGGGGGGGGACACTGAAGCTTTCTTT.

The CDR3 loop reads CASSAYSSGNTIYF. CDR3 in DNA: TGCGCCAGCTCTGCGTACAGCTCTGGAAACACCATATATTTT. The chain is built from TRBV5-1 and TRBJ1-3; D is unclear. The V end was cut by 7 bases, the J end by 0 bases, with 11 bases between. Germline CDR1 reads SGHRS; CDR2 reads YFSETQ. The CDR3 has 14 residues. Variable domain in full (rest from reference TRBV5-1 and TRBJ1-3): KAGVTQTPRYLIKTRGQQVTLSCSPISGHRSVSWYQQTPGQGLQFLFEYFSETQRNKGNFPGRFSGRQFSNSRSEMNVSTLELGDSALYLCASSAYSSGNTIYFGEGSWLTVV.

Turning to this clone: The junction does not match germline at one end; this may be a read error. This chain joins TRBV10-3 and TRBJ1-4; D is ambiguous. Germline CDR1 is ENHRY and CDR2 is SYGVKD. This CDR3 is built from 11 residues. DNA for the CDR3: TGTGCCAGCAGTCGGGATGAAAAACTGTTTTTT. This sequence encodes CASSRDEKLFF.

The chain carries TRBV7-7 and TRBJ1-1; D not certain. V shed 4 bases and J shed 2 bases, with 23 bases lying between them. The germline V gene has CDR1 SSHAT and CDR2 FNYEAQ (reference sequence). CDR3 length: 18 residues. The CDR3 loop is CASSSPSLPRGGNTEAFF. The CDR3 DNA reads TGTGCCAGCAGCTCACCATCCCTTCCTAGAGGCGGAAACACTGAAGCTTTCTTT.

This clone was seen once. The chain couples TRBV5-1 to TRBJ1-1; D is perhaps TRBD1 (5 bases). In germline, CDR1 is SGHRS, CDR2 YFSETQ. The V end lost 0 bases, the J end lost 1 base, and 10 bases lay between the germline ends. This CDR3 is built from 15 residues. CDR3 in DNA: TGCGCCAGCAGCTTGGGGAGACAGCCGAACACTGAAGCTTTCTTT. This translates into CASSLGRQPNTEAFF.

The chain recombines TRBV7-9 with TRBJ2-3, with no clear D. The CDR3 extends over 15 amino acids. Germline lookup yields CDR1 SEHNR and CDR2 FQNEAQ (reference sequence). Trimming removed 2 bases at V and 0 bases at J, with 9 bases between. In nucleotides, the CDR3 is TGTGCCAGCAGCTTATGGAGCTCTAGCACAGATACGCAGTATTTT. Amino acids: CASSLWSSSTDTQYF.

The rearrangement joins TRBV6-5 to TRBJ1-2, with TRBD1 identical over 8 bases. The germline V gene has CDR1 MNHEY and CDR2 SVGAGI. This CDR3 is built from 13 residues. The J segment lost 6 bases and the V segment lost 8 bases, leaving 8 bases of the junction unmatched. The CDR3 protein is CASRGQGGHGYTF. The DNA of the CDR3 is TGTGCCAGCCGAGGACAGGGAGGGCATGGCTACACCTTC.

The rearrangement joins TRBV7-2 to TRBJ1-2, with D maybe TRBD1 (6 bases). The V end lost 1 base, the J end lost 4 bases, and 13 bases lay between the germline ends. Per germline, CDR1 SGHTA and CDR2 FQGNSA. This CDR3 has 15 residues. The CDR3, as DNA: TGTGCCAGCAGCTTAGGGGCAGGGGTTGTCTATGGCTACACCTTC. Its protein product is CASSLGAGVVYGYTF.